This TCR beta chain was retrieved from a study of identical twins. Germline V gene sequence: CDR1 SGHRS, CDR2 YFSETQ. The V and J ends lost 0 bases and 7 bases, in that order; junction bases with no gene match: 9. The CDR3 length is 15 residues. MiXCR, run by TCRdb on the 5' RACE reads, gives a single entry per CDR3 protein. The sample consists of about 730,000 distinct CDR3 sequences, about 20% of them appearing once. The sample also formed part of further work on T cells expressing NK-cell markers.

This clonotype was obtained from a woman under 30 in good health. The J gene is TRBJ1-2, the V gene TRBV5-1; 7 bases match TRBD1. Source material: PBMCs. In DNA form, the CDR3 reads TGCGCCAGCAGCTTGGAGGGGGCAAGAGTCGGTGGCTACACCTTC. Translated: CASSLEGARVGGYTF.